The 25 T cell receptor beta chains reported below all come from one sample, sequenced in a study of blood T cell repertoires in COVID-19 (dated by TCRdb to the early 2020s). Libraries were constructed by the immunoSEQ multiplex PCR assay. Entries here come from immuneACCESS through TCRdb and include only in-frame sequences with V and J called. Some clones fail to appear in such tables; in the studies checked, an unresolved V gene covers under half of the shortfall, and the cause of the remainder is unknown. The sample table records under 200,000 clones; over 60% of these occur just once. Roughly 8.4% of the sample goes to the ten largest clones. The specimen was peripheral blood. The origin of the receptors is a man aged 60 to 75 with acute or convalescent COVID-19.

This chain links TRBV15 with TRBJ1-3; tentative D call: TRBD1 (5 bases). V was shortened by 1 base and J by 4 bases, with 8 bases between the two germline ends. The CDR3 covers 14 residues. Germline V gene data show CDR1 as LNHNV and CDR2 as YYDKDF (reference sequence). This CDR3 reads CATSRADSGNTIYF. The CDR3 DNA reads TGTGCCACCAGCAGAGCTGACAGCGGAAACACCATATATTTT.

The V call is TRBV7-8, the J call TRBJ2-1; 7 bases agree with TRBD1. J lost 5 bases, V lost 5 bases, and 12 bases had no gene match. Per germline, CDR1 SGHVS and CDR2 FQNEAQ. There are 16 residues in the CDR3. The CDR3 loop is CASSLSRQGFNNEQFF. CDR3 bases: TGTGCCAGCAGCCTTTCCCGACAGGGCTTCAACAATGAGCAGTTCTTC. The whole variable domain, filled in from reference TRBV7-8 and TRBJ2-1, reads GAGVSQSPRYKVAKRGQDVALRCDPISGHVSLFWYQQALGQGPEFLTYFQNEAQLDKSGLPSDRFFAERPEGSVSTLKIQRTQQEDSAVYLCASSLSRQGFNNEQFFGPGTRLTVL.

This clone was counted a few times. The V call is TRBV5-4, the J call TRBJ2-5, with 7 bases matching TRBD2. The CDR3 loop spans 14 amino acids. Germline loops: CDR1 SGHNT, CDR2 YYREEE (reference sequence). J gave up 5 bases and V 2 bases, and 6 bases lay outside the gene matches. The CDR3 sequence: CASSFGGGSETQYF. CDR3 nucleotide sequence: TGTGCCAGCAGCTTTGGGGGGGGGAGCGAGACCCAGTACTTC.

The chain combines TRBV18 with TRBJ2-2; a weak D match, TRBD2 (5 bases). Germline V gene data show CDR1 as KGHSH and CDR2 as LQKENI. V gave up 2 bases and J gave up 4 bases, with 11 bases separating them. This CDR3 has 15 amino acids. CDR3: CASSPLIGLTGELFF. The CDR3 DNA follows: TGTGCCAGCTCACCATTGATCGGACTCACCGGGGAGCTGTTTTTT.

V usage is TRBV5-1 and J usage is TRBJ2-6, with D possibly being TRBD1 (5 bases). CDR1 and CDR2 from the germline V gene are SGHRS and YFSETQ. The CDR3 extends over 18 amino acids. V was pared by 1 base and J by 0 bases, with 14 bases between. CDR3 in amino acids: CASSLRAGSLSGANVLTF. Here the CDR3 DNA reads TGCGCCAGCAGCTTGAGGGCAGGGTCCCTCTCTGGGGCCAACGTCCTGACTTTC.

J is TRBJ2-5 and V is TRBV29-1, with D possibly TRBD2 on 5 matching bases. Trimming pared 4 bases from V and 7 bases from J, leaving 10 bases between. Per the germline V gene, CDR1 is SQVTM and CDR2 is ANQGSEA. This CDR3 comprises 11 residues. The CDR3 nucleotides read TGCAGCGTTGTCGGACTTGGGACCCAGTACTTC. It is translated as CSVVGLGTQYF.

The chain joins TRBV30 to TRBJ1-2, with TRBD1 as a possible D gene (5 bases). Looked up from germline, CDR1 is GTSNPN and CDR2 is SVGIG (reference sequence). The V and J ends lost 8 bases and 5 bases respectively, with 24 bases between them. The CDR3 totals 15 residues. CDR3 nucleotides: TGTGCCCTCGAAAGAAGACAGCTACGAACTTATGGCTACACCTTC. As protein: CALERRQLRTYGYTF.

The rearrangement joins TRBV3-1 (or the pseudogene TRBV3-2) to TRBJ1-1; D is ambiguous. The CDR3 spans 14 residues. Germline-derived CDR1 and CDR2 are LGHDT and YNNKEL (reference sequence). V was clipped by 4 bases and J by 2 bases, with 11 bases between them. Written as DNA, the CDR3 is TGTGCCAGCAGCCGTCGGGATGGAAACACTGAAGCTTTCTTT. It encodes CASSRRDGNTEAFF.

This clone is a singleton in its sample. This chain uses TRBV10-3 with TRBJ1-6, with D uncertain. CDR1 is ENHRY, CDR2 SYGVKD, per germline. Trimming took off 5 bases at V and 0 bases at J, with 11 bases between the two ends. The CDR3 totals 16 residues. CDR3 sequence: CAISIEKSSYNSPLHF. CDR3 DNA sequence: TGTGCCATCAGTATAGAGAAAAGCTCCTATAATTCACCCCTCCACTTT.

The chain employs TRBV2 and TRBJ1-1; 8 positions agree with TRBD1. CDR1 is SNHLY, CDR2 FYNNEI, per germline. V lost 6 bases to trimming and J lost 11 bases; unmatched junction nucleotides: 5. This CDR3 is 11 amino acids long. The chain's CDR3 is CASSPRTGAFF. CDR3 nucleotides: TGTGCCAGCAGCCCGCGGACAGGGGCTTTCTTT. Using reference TRBV2 and TRBJ1-1 for the parts outside the CDR3, the full variable domain is EPEVTQTPSHQVTQMGQEVILRCVPISNHLYFYWYRQILGQKVEFLVSFYNNEISEKSEIFDDQFSVERPDGSNFTLKIRSTKLEDSAMYFCASSPRTGAFFGQGTRLTVV.

The chain couples TRBV3-1 (or the pseudogene TRBV3-2) to TRBJ1-3; D might be TRBD1 (5 bases). There are 15 residues in the CDR3. Germline CDR1 reads LGHDT; CDR2 reads YNNKEL (reference sequence). The ends were cut back, 0 bases at V and 4 bases at J, with 10 bases in the middle. The CDR3 sequence is CASSQDGRVGNTIYF. DNA of the CDR3: TGTGCCAGCAGCCAAGATGGCAGGGTCGGAAACACCATATATTTT.

The chain has TRBV5-1 and TRBJ1-5; 7 bases agree with TRBD1. The V and J ends lost 4 bases and 4 bases, in that order; junction bases with no gene match: 11. The CDR3 runs to 16 residues. Germline lookup yields CDR1 SGHRS and CDR2 YFSETQ. CDR3 in DNA: TGCGCCAGCAGCCTTGGGACAGCTGATCCGAATCAGCCCCAGCATTTT. As protein: CASSLGTADPNQPQHF.

The rearrangement uses TRBV7-2 and TRBJ1-5; D remains ambiguous. Germline assignment: CDR1 SGHTA and CDR2 FQGNSA. The V end was cut by 2 bases, the J end by 4 bases, with 3 bases between. The CDR3 covers 12 residues. The CDR3 loop is CASSLTNQPQHF. The CDR3 coding sequence is TGTGCCAGCAGCTTAACTAATCAGCCCCAGCATTTT.

The gene calls are TRBV11-2 and TRBJ1-4; weak D call: TRBD1 (6 bases). The ends were cut back, 5 bases at V and 4 bases at J, with 14 bases in the middle. Germline CDR1 is SGHAT and CDR2 is FQNNGV. The CDR3 totals 15 residues. CDR3 bases: TGTGCCAGCAGCCCACTCCAGGGGAGTAATGAAAAACTGTTTTTT. Amino acid sequence: CASSPLQGSNEKLFF.

The chain has TRBV5-1 and TRBJ1-1, with unresolved D. Looked up from germline, CDR1 is SGHRS and CDR2 is YFSETQ. This CDR3 spans 13 amino acids. Trimming took 2 bases from V and 0 from J, leaving 5 bases between them. The CDR3 loop is CASSLSMNTEAFF. Here the CDR3 DNA reads TGCGCCAGCAGCTTAAGCATGAACACTGAAGCTTTCTTT.

This chain links TRBV4-3 with TRBJ2-7; D not resolved. The V end lost 2 bases, the J end lost 0 bases, and 11 bases lay between the germline ends. The V gene's germline CDR1 is LGHNA and CDR2 YSLEER. The CDR3 has 15 amino acids. The CDR3 region has the DNA TGCGCCAGCAGCCAAAGTAGACATGGCTCCTACGAGCAGTACTTC. It codes for CASSQSRHGSYEQYF.

V and J are TRBV29-1 and TRBJ1-1, with a tentative D call TRBD1 (6 bases). V dropped 2 bases and J dropped 2 bases, with 9 bases sitting between them. Per germline, CDR1 SQVTM and CDR2 ANQGSEA. This CDR3 comprises 13 residues. The DNA for the CDR3 is TGCAGCGTTGAAAGGGGGTATAACACTGAAGCTTTCTTT. It yields the protein CSVERGYNTEAFF.

The chain joins TRBV5-1 to TRBJ1-1; TRBD1 might be the D (5 bases). The CDR3 extends over 15 amino acids. From germline, CDR1 is SGHRS and CDR2 YFSETQ. Trimming took off 7 bases at V and 2 bases at J, with 18 bases between the two ends. For the CDR3, the DNA is TGCGCCAGCTCCGGGGGGAGTCTTCCAAACACTGAAGCTTTCTTT. As protein: CASSGGSLPNTEAFF.

This clone was seen only once. The V call is TRBV5-1, the J call TRBJ1-2; D gene uncertain. With 1 base removed from V and 6 bases from J, the gap between germline ends came to 13 bases. Looked up from germline, CDR1 is SGHRS and CDR2 is YFSETQ. This CDR3 has 14 residues. The CDR3 sequence: CASSLSAEYDGYTF. Here the CDR3 DNA reads TGCGCCAGCAGCTTGTCAGCGGAATACGATGGCTACACCTTC.

The chain combines TRBV5-4 with TRBJ1-1; D is possibly TRBD1 (5 bases). This CDR3 contains 15 residues. Trimming pared 4 bases from V and 2 bases from J, leaving 15 bases between. CDR1 SGHNT and CDR2 YYREEE come from the germline V gene (reference sequence). CDR3 nucleotide sequence: TGTGCCAGCAGCCCGACTTCAGGGATTAACACTGAAGCTTTCTTT. This translates into CASSPTSGINTEAFF.

The chain has TRBV9 and TRBJ2-4; D is unclear. V lost 4 bases and J lost 0, with 20 bases in between. This CDR3 comprises 18 residues. The germline gives CDR1 SGDLS, CDR2 YYNGEE. CDR3 in DNA: TGTGCCAGCAGCCCCCCCGAGGCAGTCGGTCTAGCCAAAAACATTCAGTACTTC. It yields the protein CASSPPEAVGLAKNIQYF.

J is TRBJ2-7 and V is TRBV28; 8 positions agree with TRBD1. The V gene end was trimmed by 8 bases and the J gene end by 2 bases; junction bases not matched to a gene: 2. Germline CDR1 is MDHEN and CDR2 is SYDVKM. The CDR3 has 12 residues. CDR3 in DNA: TGTGCCAGCCGGGACAGGACCTACGAGCAGTACTTC. Encoded protein: CASRDRTYEQYF.

This chain joins TRBV19 and TRBJ2-1; no clear D gene. Trimming removed 7 bases at V and 4 bases at J, with 14 bases between. The CDR3 loop spans 14 amino acids. Germline V gene lookup returns CDR1 LNHDA and CDR2 SQIVND (reference sequence). Written as DNA, the CDR3 is TGTGCCAGTACCCGCCTCGCGGATTACAATGAGCAGTTCTTC. It yields the protein CASTRLADYNEQFF.

This chain uses TRBV7-8 with TRBJ2-2, with D maybe TRBD2 (5 bases). The CDR3 has 15 amino acids. Germline CDR1 and CDR2: SGHVS and FQNEAQ. V lost 2 bases, J lost 4 bases, and 11 bases lay in between. CDR3 region: CASSLFPGSTGELFF. Written as DNA, the CDR3 is TGTGCCAGCAGCTTATTTCCGGGGAGCACCGGGGAGCTGTTTTTT.

The chain employs TRBV15 and TRBJ1-2; D remains unclear. Per the germline V gene, CDR1 is LNHNV and CDR2 is YYDKDF (reference sequence). The CDR3 loop spans 14 amino acids. Trimming stripped 0 bases from V and 8 bases from J, with 13 bases between. The CDR3 protein is CATSRDAVTEGYTF. The CDR3 bases are TGTGCCACCAGCAGAGATGCCGTGACGGAGGGCTACACCTTC.